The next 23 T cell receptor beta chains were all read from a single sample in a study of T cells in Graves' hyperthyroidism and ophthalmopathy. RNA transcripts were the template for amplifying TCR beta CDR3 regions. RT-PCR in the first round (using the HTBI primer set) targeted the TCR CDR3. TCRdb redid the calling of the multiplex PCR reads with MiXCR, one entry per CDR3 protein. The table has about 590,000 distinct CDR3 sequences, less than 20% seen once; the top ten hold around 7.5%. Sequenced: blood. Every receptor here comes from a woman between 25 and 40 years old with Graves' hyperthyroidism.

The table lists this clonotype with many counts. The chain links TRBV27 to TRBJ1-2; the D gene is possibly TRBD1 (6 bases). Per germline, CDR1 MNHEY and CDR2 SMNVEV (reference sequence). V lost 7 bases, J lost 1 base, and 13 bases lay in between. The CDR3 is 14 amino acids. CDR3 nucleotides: TGTGCCAGCAAAGAAGGGGGGGGTAACTATGGCTACACCTTC. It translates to CASKEGGGNYGYTF.

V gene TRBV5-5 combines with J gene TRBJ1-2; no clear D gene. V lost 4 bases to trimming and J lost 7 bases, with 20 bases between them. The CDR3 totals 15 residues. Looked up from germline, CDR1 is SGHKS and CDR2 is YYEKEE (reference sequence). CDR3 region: CASSMDLPLRGGYTF. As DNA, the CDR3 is TGTGCCAGCAGCATGGACCTTCCCCTTCGCGGTGGCTACACCTTC.

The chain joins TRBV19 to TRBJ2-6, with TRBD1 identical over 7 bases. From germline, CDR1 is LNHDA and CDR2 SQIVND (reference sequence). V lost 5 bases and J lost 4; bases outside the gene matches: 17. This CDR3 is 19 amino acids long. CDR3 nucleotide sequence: TGTGCCAGTAGTGACCACAGGGGAAAGGGTGCGAGCGGGGCCAACGTCCTGACTTTC. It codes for CASSDHRGKGASGANVLTF.

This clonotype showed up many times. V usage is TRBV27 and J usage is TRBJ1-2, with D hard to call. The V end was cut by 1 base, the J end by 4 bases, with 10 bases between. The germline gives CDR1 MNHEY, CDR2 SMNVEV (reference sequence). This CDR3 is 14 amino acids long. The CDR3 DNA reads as TGTGCCAGCAGTTTATTTCCGACTACCTATGGCTACACCTTC. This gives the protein CASSLFPTTYGYTF.

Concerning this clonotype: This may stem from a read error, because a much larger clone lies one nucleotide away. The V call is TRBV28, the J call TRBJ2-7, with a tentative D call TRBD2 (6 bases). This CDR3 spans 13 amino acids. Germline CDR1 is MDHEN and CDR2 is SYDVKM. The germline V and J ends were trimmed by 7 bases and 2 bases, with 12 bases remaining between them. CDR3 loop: CASNPSSAYEQYF. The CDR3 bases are TGTGCCAGCAACCCCTCTAGCGCCTACGAGCAGTACTTC.

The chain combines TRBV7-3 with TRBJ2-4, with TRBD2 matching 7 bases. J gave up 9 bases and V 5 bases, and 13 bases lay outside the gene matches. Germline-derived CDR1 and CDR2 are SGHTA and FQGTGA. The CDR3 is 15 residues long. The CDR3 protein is CASSPSGGSYAIQYF. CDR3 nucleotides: TGTGCCAGCAGCCCATCCGGGGGGAGTTATGCCATTCAGTACTTC.

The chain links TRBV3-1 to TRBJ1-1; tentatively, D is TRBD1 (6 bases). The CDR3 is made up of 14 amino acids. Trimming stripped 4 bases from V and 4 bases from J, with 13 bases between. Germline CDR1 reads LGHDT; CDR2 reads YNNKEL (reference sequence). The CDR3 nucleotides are TGTGCCAGCAGCCGGCAGGGGTTGGGCACTGAAGCTTTCTTT. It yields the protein CASSRQGLGTEAFF.

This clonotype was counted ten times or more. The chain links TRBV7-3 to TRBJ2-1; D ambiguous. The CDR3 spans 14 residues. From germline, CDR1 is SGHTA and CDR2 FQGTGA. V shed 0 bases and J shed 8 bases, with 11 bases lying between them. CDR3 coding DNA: TGTGCCAGCAGCTTAACTAGTGGCTCGCATGAGCAGTTCTTC. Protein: CASSLTSGSHEQFF. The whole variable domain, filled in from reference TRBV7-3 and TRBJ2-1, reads GAGVSQTPSNKVTEKGKYVELRCDPISGHTALYWYRQSLGQGPEFLIYFQGTGAADDSGLPNDRFFAVRPEGSVSTLKIQRTERGDSAVYLCASSLTSGSHEQFFGPGTRLTVL.

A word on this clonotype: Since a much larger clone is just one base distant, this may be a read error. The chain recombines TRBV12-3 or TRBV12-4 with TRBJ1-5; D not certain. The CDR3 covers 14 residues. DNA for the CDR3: TGTGCCAGCAGTTTAGCCTATAGCAATCGGCCCCAGCATTTT. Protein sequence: CASSLAYSNRPQHF.

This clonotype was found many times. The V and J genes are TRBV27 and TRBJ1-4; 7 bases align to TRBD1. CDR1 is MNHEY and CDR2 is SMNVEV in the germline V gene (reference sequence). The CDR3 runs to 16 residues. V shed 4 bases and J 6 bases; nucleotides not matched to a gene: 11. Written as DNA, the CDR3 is TGTGCCAGCAGTTCCAGTTACGACAGGGACCATGAAAAACTGTTTTTT. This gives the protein CASSSSYDRDHEKLFF.

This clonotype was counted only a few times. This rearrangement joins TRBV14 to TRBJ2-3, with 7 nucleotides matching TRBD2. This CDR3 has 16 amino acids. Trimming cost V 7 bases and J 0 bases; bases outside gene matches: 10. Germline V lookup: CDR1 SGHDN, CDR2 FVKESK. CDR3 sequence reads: CASTSRAGTSTDTQYF. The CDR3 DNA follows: TGTGCCAGCACCAGCCGAGCGGGAACTAGCACAGATACGCAGTATTTT. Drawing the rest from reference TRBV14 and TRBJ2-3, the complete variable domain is EAGVTQFPSHSVIEKGQTVTLRCDPISGHDNLYWYRRVMGKEIKFLLHFVKESKQDESGMPNNRFLAERTGGTYSTLKVQPAELEDSGVYFCASTSRAGTSTDTQYFGPGTRLTVL.

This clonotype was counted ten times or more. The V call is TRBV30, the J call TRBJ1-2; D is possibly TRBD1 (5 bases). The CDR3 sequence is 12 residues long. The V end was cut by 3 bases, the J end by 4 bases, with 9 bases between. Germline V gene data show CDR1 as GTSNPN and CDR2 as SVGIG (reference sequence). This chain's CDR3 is CAWRGTVYGYTF. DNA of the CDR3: TGTGCCTGGAGGGGGACGGTCTATGGCTACACCTTC.

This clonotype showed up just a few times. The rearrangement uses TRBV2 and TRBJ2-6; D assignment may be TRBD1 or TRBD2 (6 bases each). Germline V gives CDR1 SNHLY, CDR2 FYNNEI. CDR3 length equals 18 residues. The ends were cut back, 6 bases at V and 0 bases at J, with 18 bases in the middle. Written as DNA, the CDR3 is TGTGCCAGCAGAATCGCCGGGGGCCCGAGCTCTGGGGCCAACGTCCTGACTTTC. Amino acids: CASRIAGGPSSGANVLTF. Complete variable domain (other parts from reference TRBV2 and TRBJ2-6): EPEVTQTPSHQVTQMGQEVILRCVPISNHLYFYWYRQILGQKVEFLVSFYNNEISEKSEIFDDQFSVERPDGSNFTLKIRSTKLEDSAMYFCASRIAGGPSSGANVLTFGAGSRLTVL.

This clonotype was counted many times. Written as DNA, the CDR3 is TGTGCCAGCAGCTCCCTTAGCCTCGAGCAGTACTTC. Protein product: CASSSLSLEQYF. V is TRBV7-9 and J is TRBJ2-7; D gene uncertain. V dropped 4 bases and J dropped 6 bases, with 10 bases sitting between them. CDR3 size: 12 residues. The germline gives CDR1 SEHNR, CDR2 FQNEAQ (reference sequence). The full variable domain, rest sourced from reference TRBV7-9 and TRBJ2-7, is DTGVSQNPRHKITKRGQNVTFRCDPISEHNRLYWYRQTLGQGPEFLTYFQNEAQLEKSRLLSDRFSAERPKGSFSTLEIQRTEQGDSAMYLCASSSLSLEQYFGPGTRLTVT.

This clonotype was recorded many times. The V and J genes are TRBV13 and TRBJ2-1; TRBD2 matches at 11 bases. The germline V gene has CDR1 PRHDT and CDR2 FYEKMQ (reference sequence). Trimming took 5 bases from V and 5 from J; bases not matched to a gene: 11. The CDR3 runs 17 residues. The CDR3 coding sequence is TGTGCCAGCAGCACCGGGGGGACTAGCGGACCTGACAATGAGCAGTTCTTC. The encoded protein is CASSTGGTSGPDNEQFF.

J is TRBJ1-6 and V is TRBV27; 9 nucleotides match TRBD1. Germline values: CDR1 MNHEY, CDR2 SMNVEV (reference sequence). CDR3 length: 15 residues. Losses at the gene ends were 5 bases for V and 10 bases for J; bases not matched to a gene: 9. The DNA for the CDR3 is TGTGCCAGCAGTCCGCCGGGGACAGGGAGGTCACCCCTCCACTTT. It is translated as CASSPPGTGRSPLHF.

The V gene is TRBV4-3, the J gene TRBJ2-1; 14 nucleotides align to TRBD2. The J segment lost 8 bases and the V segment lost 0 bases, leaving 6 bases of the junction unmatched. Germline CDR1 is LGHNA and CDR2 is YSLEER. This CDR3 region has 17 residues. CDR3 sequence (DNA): TGCGCCAGCAGCCAAGATAGACTAGCGGGAGGGCACGATGAGCAGTTCTTC. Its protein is CASSQDRLAGGHDEQFF.

The CDR3 sequence: CAWTERKALVYYEQYF. CDR3 coding DNA: TGTGCCTGGACCGAGAGGAAGGCCCTCGTCTATTACGAGCAGTACTTC. The rearrangement links TRBV30 to TRBJ2-7; no clear D gene. CDR1 is GTSNPN, CDR2 SVGIG, per germline (reference sequence). This CDR3 has 16 amino acids. V was cut by 4 bases and J by 4 bases, with 23 bases left in between.

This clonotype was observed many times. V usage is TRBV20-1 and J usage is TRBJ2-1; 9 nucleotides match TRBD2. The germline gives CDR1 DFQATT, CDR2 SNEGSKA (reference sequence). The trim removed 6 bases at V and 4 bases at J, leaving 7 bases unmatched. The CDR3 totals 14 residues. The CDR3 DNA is TGCAGTGCGATGAGCGGGAGGACTTACAATGAGCAGTTCTTC. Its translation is CSAMSGRTYNEQFF.

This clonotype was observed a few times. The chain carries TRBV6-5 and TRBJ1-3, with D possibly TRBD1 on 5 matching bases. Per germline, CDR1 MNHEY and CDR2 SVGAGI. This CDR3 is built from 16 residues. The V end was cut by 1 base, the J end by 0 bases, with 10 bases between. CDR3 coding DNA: TGTGCCAGCAGTTACTTGACAGTTAGCTCTGGAAACACCATATATTTT. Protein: CASSYLTVSSGNTIYF.

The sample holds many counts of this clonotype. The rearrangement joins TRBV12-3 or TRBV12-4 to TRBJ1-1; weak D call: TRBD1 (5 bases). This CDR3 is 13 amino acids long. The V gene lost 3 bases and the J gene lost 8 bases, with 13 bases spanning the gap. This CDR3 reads CASSFRGGDEAFF. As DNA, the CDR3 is TGTGCCAGCAGTTTTCGGGGGGGGGACGAAGCTTTCTTT.

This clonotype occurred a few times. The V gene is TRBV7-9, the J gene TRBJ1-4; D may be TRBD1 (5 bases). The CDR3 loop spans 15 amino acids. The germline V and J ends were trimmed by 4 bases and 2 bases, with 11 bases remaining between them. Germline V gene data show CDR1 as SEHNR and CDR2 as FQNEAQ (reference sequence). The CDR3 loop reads CASSWLGRTNEKLFF. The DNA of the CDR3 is TGTGCCAGCAGCTGGCTGGGGCGGACTAATGAAAAACTGTTTTTT. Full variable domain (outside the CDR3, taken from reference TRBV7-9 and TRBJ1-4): DTGVSQNPRHKITKRGQNVTFRCDPISEHNRLYWYRQTLGQGPEFLTYFQNEAQLEKSRLLSDRFSAERPKGSFSTLEIQRTEQGDSAMYLCASSWLGRTNEKLFFGSGTQLSVL.

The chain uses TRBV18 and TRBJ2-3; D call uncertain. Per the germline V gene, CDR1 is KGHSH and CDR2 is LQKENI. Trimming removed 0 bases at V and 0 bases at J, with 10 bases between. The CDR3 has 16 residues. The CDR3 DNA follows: TGTGCCAGCTCACCACCGGATGGGCCAAGCACAGATACGCAGTATTTT. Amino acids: CASSPPDGPSTDTQYF.